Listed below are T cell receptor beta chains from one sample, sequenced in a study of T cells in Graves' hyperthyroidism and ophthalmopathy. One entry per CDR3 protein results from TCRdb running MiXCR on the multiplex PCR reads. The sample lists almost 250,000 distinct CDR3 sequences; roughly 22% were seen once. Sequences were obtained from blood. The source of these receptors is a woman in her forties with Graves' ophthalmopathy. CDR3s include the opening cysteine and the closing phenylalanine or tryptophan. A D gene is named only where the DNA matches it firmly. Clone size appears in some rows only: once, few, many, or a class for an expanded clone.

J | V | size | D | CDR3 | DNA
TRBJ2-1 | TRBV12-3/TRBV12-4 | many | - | CASSLRGARNEQFF | TGTGCCAGCAGTTTACGGGGGGCCCGGAATGAGCAGTTCTTC
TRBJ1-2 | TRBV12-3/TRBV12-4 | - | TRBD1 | CASSPDRLGYTF | TGTGCCAGCAGCCCGGACAGGCTTGGCTACACCTTC
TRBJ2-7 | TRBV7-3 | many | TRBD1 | CASSPYRTGWDEQYF | TGTGCCAGCAGCCCCTACCGGACAGGGTGGGACGAGCAGTACTTC
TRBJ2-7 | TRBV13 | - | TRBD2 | CASSPGGGRSYEQYF | TGTGCCAGCAGCCCAGGAGGCGGGAGAAGCTACGAGCAGTACTTC
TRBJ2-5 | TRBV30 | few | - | CAWASQETQYF | TGTGCCTGGGCTAGTCAAGAGACCCAGTACTTC
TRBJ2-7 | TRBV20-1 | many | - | CSAQSGRMGESYEQYF | TGCAGTGCCCAAAGCGGAAGAATGGGGGAATCCTACGAGCAGTACTTC
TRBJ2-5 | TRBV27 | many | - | CASSSPATGQETQYF | TGTGCCAGCAGTTCTCCCGCGACAGGACAAGAGACCCAGTACTTC
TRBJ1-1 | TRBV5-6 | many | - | CASSPRGEGLTEAFF | TGTGCCAGCAGCCCTCGCGGGGAGGGGCTCACTGAAGCTTTCTTT
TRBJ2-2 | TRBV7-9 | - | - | CASSPGRTNTGELFF | TGTGCCAGCAGTCCCGGACGAACGAACACCGGGGAGCTGTTTTTT
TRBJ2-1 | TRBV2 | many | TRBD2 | CASLRLALYNEQFF | TGTGCCAGCCTTCGACTAGCGCTGTACAATGAGCAGTTCTTC
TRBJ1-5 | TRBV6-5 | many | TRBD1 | CASTRQGASQPQHF | TGTGCCAGCACCCGACAGGGGGCAAGTCAGCCCCAGCATTTT
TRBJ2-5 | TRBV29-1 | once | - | CSVARGGGSQETQYF | TGCAGCGTTGCGAGGGGGGGAGGATCTCAAGAGACCCAGTACTTC
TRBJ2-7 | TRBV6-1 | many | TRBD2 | CASSERTSGSHEQYF | TGTGCCAGCAGTGAAAGGACTAGCGGGAGCCACGAGCAGTACTTC
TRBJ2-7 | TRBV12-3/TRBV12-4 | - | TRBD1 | CASSKDRAYSYEQYF | TGTGCCAGCAGTAAGGACAGGGCTTACTCCTACGAGCAGTACTTC
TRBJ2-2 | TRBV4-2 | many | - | CACSQDLGVGGELFF | TGTGCCTGCAGCCAAGATCTTGGTGTAGGCGGGGAGCTGTTTTTT
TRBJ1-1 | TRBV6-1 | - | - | CASSVEKHTEAFF | TGTGCCAGCAGTGTCGAGAAACACACTGAAGCTTTCTTT
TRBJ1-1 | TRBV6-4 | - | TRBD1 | CASSDRKWRQGTGEAFF | TGTGCCAGCAGTGACCGGAAGTGGAGACAGGGGACGGGTGAAGCTTTCTTT
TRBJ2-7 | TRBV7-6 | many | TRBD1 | CASSLETGYEQYF | TGTGCCAGCAGCTTAGAGACAGGGTACGAGCAGTACTTC
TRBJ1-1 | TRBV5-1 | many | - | CASSVRETNTEAFF | TGCGCCAGCAGCGTCAGGGAAACGAACACTGAAGCTTTCTTT